This entry lists 2 T cell receptor beta chains sequenced from one sample in a study of cytomegalovirus exposure and HLA in healthy donors. This PCR relied on a set of 60 Vbeta primers and 13 Jbeta primers. Profiled with immunoSEQ multiplex PCR; TCRdb holds only in-frame clones, not every one. The table lists roughly 58,000 clones, about 80% of them singletons. Material: PBMCs. The source is a woman aged 35 to 49 in good health and CMV-seronegative.

Only one count was recorded for this clone. The CDR3 is CASSVGASTIVDTQYF. The CDR3 DNA reads as TGTGCCAGCAGCGTAGGTGCCAGTACCATCGTAGATACGCAGTATTTT. The chain joins TRBV9 to TRBJ2-3, with D hard to call. The V end lost 0 bases, the J end lost 5 bases, and 16 bases lay between the germline ends. The CDR3 is 16 residues long. From germline, CDR1 is SGDLS and CDR2 YYNGEE.

This clone was observed a few times. The rearrangement joins TRBV2 to TRBJ2-1, with 11 bases identical to TRBD2. The CDR3 consists of 18 residues. The ends lost 3 bases at V and 0 bases at J; junction bases unmatched: 7. Germline V gene lookup returns CDR1 SNHLY and CDR2 FYNNEI. The CDR3 region is CASSDRLAGLSSYNEQFF. CDR3 DNA sequence: TGTGCCAGCAGTGACCGACTAGCGGGATTGAGCTCCTACAATGAGCAGTTCTTC.